The source of this T cell receptor beta chain is a study of T cell responses to AZD1222 COVID-19 vaccine. Study-wide results and caveats: Vaccine-associated CD4 TCRs spanned spike, dominant at 160-218 and 743-854. Every sample of the repertoires postdated the peak T cell response. Seropositive status at baseline applied to only 6 or 7 AZD1222 recipients. Unmutated variant regions are reportedly the target of nearly half of TCRs that are spike-specific.

About this clone itself: Its antigen is undetermined.

The germline V gene encodes CDR1 LGHDT and CDR2 YNNKEL (reference sequence). Trimming cost V 6 bases and J 4 bases; bases outside gene matches: 11. This CDR3 is 15 amino acids long. Libraries were prepared by immunoSEQ multiplex PCR; TCRdb keeps only in-frame clonotypes and omits some of them. Among 95,000 to 100,000 clones, about 88% were seen once, and the ten largest hold approximately 15%. This sample comprised peripheral blood, obtained 28 days after the second AZD1222 dose. This TCR was recovered from an adult who received the AZD1222 COVID-19 vaccine. The chain has TRBV3-1 (or the pseudogene TRBV3-2) and TRBJ1-1; 7 bases match TRBD1. The CDR3 region has the DNA TGTGCCAGCAGTCTTCAGGGGGGCCGGGTCACTGAAGCTTTCTTT. Translating gives CASSLQGGRVTEAFF.